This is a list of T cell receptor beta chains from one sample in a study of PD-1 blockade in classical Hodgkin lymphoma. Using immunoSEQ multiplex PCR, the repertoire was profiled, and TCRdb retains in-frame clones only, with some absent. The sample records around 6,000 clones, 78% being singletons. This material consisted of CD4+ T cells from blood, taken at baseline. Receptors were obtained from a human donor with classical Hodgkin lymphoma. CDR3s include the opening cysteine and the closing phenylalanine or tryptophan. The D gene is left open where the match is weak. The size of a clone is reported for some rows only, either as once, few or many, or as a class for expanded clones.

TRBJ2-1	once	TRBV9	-	CASSVGLSGDEQFF	TGTGCCAGCAGCGTGGGTCTTTCTGGGGATGAGCAGTTCTTC
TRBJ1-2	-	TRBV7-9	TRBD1	CASSYGTGVYGYTF	TGTGCCAGCAGCTACGGGACAGGGGTCTATGGCTACACCTTC
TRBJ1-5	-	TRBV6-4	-	CASISRVPNQPQHF	TGTGCCAGCATCTCCCGGGTCCCCAATCAGCCCCAGCATTTT
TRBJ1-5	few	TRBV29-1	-	CSVAGGSGNQPQHF	TGCAGCGTGGCCGGGGGAAGCGGCAATCAGCCCCAGCATTTT
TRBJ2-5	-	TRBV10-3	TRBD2	CAISRTSGGQETQYF	TGTGCCATCAGTCGGACTAGCGGGGGTCAAGAGACCCAGTACTTC
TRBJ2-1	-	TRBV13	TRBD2	CASSPGLAGGFLYNEQFF	TGTGCCAGCAGCCCCGGACTAGCGGGGGGCTTTCTCTACAATGAGCAGTTCTTC
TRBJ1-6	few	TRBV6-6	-	CASSHDRGGNSPLHF	TGTGCCAGCAGTCACGACAGAGGAGGGAATTCACCCCTCCACTTT
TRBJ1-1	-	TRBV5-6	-	CASSFPSLGNTEAFF	TGTGCCAGCAGCTTTCCTTCCTTGGGGAACACTGAAGCTTTCTTT
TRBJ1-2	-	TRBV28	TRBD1	CASSFSGTGVGYTF	TGTGCCAGCAGTTTTTCCGGGACAGGGGTCGGCTACACCTTC
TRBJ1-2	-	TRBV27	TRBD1	CASSLKSGTGTVWDGYTF	TGTGCCAGCAGTTTAAAATCGGGGACGGGGACAGTCTGGGATGGCTACACCTTC
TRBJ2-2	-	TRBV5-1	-	CASSLNTGELFF	TGCGCCAGCAGCTTAAACACCGGGGAGCTGTTTTTT
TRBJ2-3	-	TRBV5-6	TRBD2	CASSSPARGVSVTQYF	TGTGCCAGCAGCTCTCCCGCGCGGGGGGTATCAGTTACGCAGTATTTT
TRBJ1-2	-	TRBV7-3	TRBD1	CAIRGDRHDSSYGYTF	TGTGCCATCCGGGGGGACAGGCACGACTCGAGCTATGGCTACACCTTC
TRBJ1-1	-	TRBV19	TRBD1	CASSNLGQPSNTEAFF	TGTGCCAGTAGCAATTTGGGACAGCCATCGAACACTGAAGCTTTCTTT
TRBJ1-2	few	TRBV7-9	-	CASSPGTGTGYTF	TGTGCCAGCAGCCCCGGAACAGGGACCGGCTACACCTTC
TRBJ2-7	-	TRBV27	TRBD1	CASRDRSLGYEQYF	TGTGCCAGCAGGGACAGGTCACTCGGCTACGAGCAGTACTTC
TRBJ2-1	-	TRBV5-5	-	CASRRTGDEQFF	TGTGCCAGCAGACGGACTGGGGATGAGCAGTTCTTC
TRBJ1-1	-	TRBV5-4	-	CAYSGRLNTEAFF	TGTGCTTACTCGGGAAGGCTGAACACTGAAGCTTTCTTT
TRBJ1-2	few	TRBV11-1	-	CASSSQASDYGYTF	TGTGCCAGCAGCAGCCAGGCGTCAGATTATGGCTACACCTTC
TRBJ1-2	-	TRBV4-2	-	CASSQEDATWDGYTF	TGTGCCAGCAGCCAAGAGGATGCCACTTGGGATGGCTACACCTTC
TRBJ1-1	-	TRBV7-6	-	CASSRWKNTEAFF	TGTGCCAGCAGCCGCTGGAAGAACACTGAAGCTTTCTTT
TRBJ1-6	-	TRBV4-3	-	CASSPSPGVTPPLHF	TGCGCCAGCAGCCCCAGCCCGGGCGTCACCCCACCCCTCCACTTT
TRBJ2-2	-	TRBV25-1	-	CASSEFGAGTGELFF	TGTGCCAGCAGTGAATTCGGGGCAGGGACCGGGGAGCTGTTTTTT
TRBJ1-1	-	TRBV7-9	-	CASSLLRADTEAFF	TGTGCCAGCAGCTTATTAAGGGCGGACACTGAAGCTTTCTTT
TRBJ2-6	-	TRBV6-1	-	CASSDQDFRGSGANVLTF	TGTGCCAGCAGTGACCAAGACTTCAGGGGCTCTGGGGCCAACGTCCTGACTTTC
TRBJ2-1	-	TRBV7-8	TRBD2	CASSLAGAAGGYNEQFF	TGTGCCAGCAGCTTAGCGGGGGCAGCGGGAGGCTACAATGAGCAGTTCTTC
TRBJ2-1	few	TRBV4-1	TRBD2	CASSQDHSGSEQFF	TGCGCCAGCAGCCAAGATCATAGCGGGAGTGAGCAGTTCTTC
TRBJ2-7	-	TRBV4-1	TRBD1	CASSKGQGGIYEQYF	TGCGCCAGCAGCAAGGGACAGGGGGGAATATACGAGCAGTACTTC
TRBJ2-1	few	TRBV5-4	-	CASSLRSNEQFF	TGTGCCAGCAGCTTGAGATCTAATGAGCAGTTCTTC
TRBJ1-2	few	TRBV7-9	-	CASSPVDRTTRYYGYTF	TGTGCCAGCAGCCCTGTTGACAGGACCACAAGGTATTATGGCTACACCTTC
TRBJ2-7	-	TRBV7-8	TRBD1	CASSSRTGSYEQYF	TGTGCCAGCAGCAGCCGGACAGGTTCCTACGAGCAGTACTTC
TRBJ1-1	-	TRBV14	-	CASNRGDLRLSTEAFF	TGTGCCAGCAACCGGGGGGACCTAAGGCTCTCAACTGAAGCTTTCTTT
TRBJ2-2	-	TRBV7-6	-	CASSLTANTGELFF	TGTGCCAGCTCCCTGACAGCTAACACCGGGGAGCTGTTTTTT
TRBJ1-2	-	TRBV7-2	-	CASSLGAGTFYTF	TGTGCCAGCAGCTTAGGGGCGGGAACTTTCTACACCTTC
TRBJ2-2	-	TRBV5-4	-	CASSLSQNTGELFF	TGTGCCAGCAGCTTGAGTCAGAACACCGGGGAGCTGTTTTTT
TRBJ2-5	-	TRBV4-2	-	CASSQVTSGETQYF	TGTGCCAGCAGCCAAGTCACGTCGGGAGAGACCCAGTACTTC
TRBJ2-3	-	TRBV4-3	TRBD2	CASSQGRLAGGGTDTQYF	TGCGCCAGCAGCCAAGGGCGACTAGCGGGGGGCGGCACAGATACGCAGTATTTT
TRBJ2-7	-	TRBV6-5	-	CASSYSVNLEAEQYF	TGTGCCAGCAGTTACTCGGTAAACTTGGAGGCCGAGCAGTACTTC
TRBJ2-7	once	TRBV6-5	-	CASSYVQGGSYEQYF	TGTGCCAGCAGTTACGTCCAGGGGGGGTCCTACGAGCAGTACTTC
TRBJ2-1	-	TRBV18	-	CASSPPAGPYNEQFF	TGTGCCAGCTCACCACCGGCAGGGCCGTACAATGAGCAGTTCTTC
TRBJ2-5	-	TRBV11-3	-	CASSYLGGTQETQYF	TGTGCCAGCAGCTACCTAGGGGGGACCCAAGAGACCCAGTACTTC
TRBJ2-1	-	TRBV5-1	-	CASSGTNMYNEQFF	TGCGCCAGCTCCGGGACAAATATGTACAATGAGCAGTTCTTC
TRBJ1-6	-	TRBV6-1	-	CASMQGTKEPLHF	TGTGCCAGCATGCAGGGGACCAAGGAGCCCCTCCACTTT
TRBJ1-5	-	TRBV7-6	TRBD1	CASSLAQGGPQHF	TGTGCCAGCAGCTTAGCGCAGGGGGGACCCCAGCATTTT
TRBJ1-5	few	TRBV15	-	CATSRGHNQPQHF	TGTGCCACCAGCCGGGGACACAATCAGCCCCAGCATTTT
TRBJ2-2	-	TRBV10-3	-	CAISERGRTGELFF	TGTGCCATCAGTGAGAGGGGCCGCACCGGGGAGCTGTTTTTT
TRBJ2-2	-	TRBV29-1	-	CSVDGYRNTGELFF	TGCAGCGTTGATGGGTATCGAAACACCGGGGAGCTGTTTTTT
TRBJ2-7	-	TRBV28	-	CASSLASYWGQVAGEQYF	TGTGCCAGCAGTCTCGCCTCCTATTGGGGACAGGTAGCGGGCGAGCAGTACTTC
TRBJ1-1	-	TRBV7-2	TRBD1	CASRLSGGGTEAFF	TGTGCCAGCAGATTATCAGGGGGCGGCACTGAAGCTTTCTTT
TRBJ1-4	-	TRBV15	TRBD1	CATSRGQGGEKLFF	TGTGCCACCAGCAGAGGACAGGGTGGCGAAAAACTGTTTTTT
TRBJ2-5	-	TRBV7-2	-	CASSLGPQETQYF	TGTGCCAGCAGCTTAGGCCCCCAAGAGACCCAGTACTTC
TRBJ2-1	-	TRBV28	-	CASSLSYEQFF	TGTGCCAGCAGTTTAAGCTATGAGCAGTTCTTC
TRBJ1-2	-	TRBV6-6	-	CATLELNYGYTF	TGTGCCACCCTGGAGCTAAACTATGGCTACACCTTC
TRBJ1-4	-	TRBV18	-	CASSQTRGIGEEKLFF	TGTGCCAGCTCACAAACCAGGGGCATTGGGGAAGAAAAACTGTTTTTT
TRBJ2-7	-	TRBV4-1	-	CASSQIPINYEQYF	TGCGCCAGCAGCCAAATTCCGATCAACTACGAGCAGTACTTC
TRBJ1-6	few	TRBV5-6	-	CASSLRGIVNSPLHF	TGTGCCAGCAGCTTGAGAGGGATAGTCAATTCACCCCTCCACTTT
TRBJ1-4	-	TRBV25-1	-	CASSTPLGSSEKLFF	TGTGCCAGCAGTACCCCACTGGGGTCGAGCGAAAAACTGTTTTTT
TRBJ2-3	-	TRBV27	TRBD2	CASSPLAGARGPDTQYF	TGTGCCAGCAGTCCACTAGCGGGGGCCAGGGGGCCAGATACGCAGTATTTT